The 26 T cell receptor beta chains below all came from one sample that was sequenced in a study of OX40 agonist ivuxolimab in advanced cancers. Sequencing used immunoSEQ multiplex PCR; TCRdb keeps in-frame clones, though not all of them. The repertoire holds about 43,000 clones, about 90% seen once, with under 15% in the top ten. The starting material was CD4+ or CD8+ T cells sorted from blood, obtained in a trial of the OX40 agonist ivuxolimab. These receptors originate from an adult with an advanced solid tumor such as melanoma, head and neck, liver or kidney cancer.

The chain uses TRBV19 and TRBJ1-5; a possible D gene is TRBD1 (5 bases). The CDR3 is made up of 12 amino acids. Trimming stripped 6 bases from V and 6 bases from J, with 9 bases between. From germline, CDR1 is LNHDA and CDR2 SQIVND (reference sequence). This CDR3 is CASRVGGQPQHF. The CDR3 DNA follows: TGTGCCAGTAGAGTGGGGGGTCAGCCCCAGCATTTT.

The chain recombines TRBV15 with TRBJ2-7, with D perhaps being TRBD1 or TRBD2 (5 bases each). V lost 0 bases, J lost 1 base, and 10 bases lay in between. CDR1 and CDR2 from the germline V gene are LNHNV and YYDKDF (reference sequence). The CDR3 covers 15 residues. The CDR3 protein is CATSRDLGESYEQYF. The CDR3 coding sequence is TGTGCCACCAGCAGAGATCTGGGGGAATCCTACGAGCAGTACTTC.

The chain couples TRBV10-2 to TRBJ1-1; 9 bases align to TRBD1. The CDR3 sequence is 15 residues long. Germline V lookup: CDR1 WSHSY, CDR2 SAAADI. J lost 3 bases, V lost 0 bases, and 2 bases had no gene match. The CDR3 bases are TGCGCCAGCAGTGAGTCGACAGGGGGGGACACTGAAGCTTTCTTT. This codes for CASSESTGGDTEAFF.

This chain connects TRBV9 to TRBJ2-1; D may be TRBD1 (5 bases). Per germline, CDR1 SGDLS and CDR2 YYNGEE. The CDR3 is 13 amino acids. V was trimmed by 4 bases and J by 5 bases, leaving 10 bases between them. In nucleotides, the CDR3 is TGTGCCAGCAGCCCACAGGAGCACAATGAGCAGTTCTTC. Amino acids: CASSPQEHNEQFF. Supplemented by reference TRBV9 and TRBJ2-1, the full variable domain reads DSGVTQTPKHLITATGQRVTLRCSPRSGDLSVYWYQQSLDQGLQFLIQYYNGEERAKGNILERFSAQQFPDLHSELNLSSLELGDSALYFCASSPQEHNEQFFGPGTRLTVL.

V usage is TRBV7-2 and J usage is TRBJ1-4; D remains unclear. The CDR3 contains 15 residues. Germline loops: CDR1 SGHTA, CDR2 FQGNSA. V was trimmed by 0 bases and J by 8 bases, leaving 13 bases between them. CDR3 residues: CASSLAWSIGEKLFF. The CDR3, as DNA: TGTGCCAGCAGCTTAGCATGGTCCATAGGGGAAAAACTGTTTTTT.

This chain joins TRBV7-9 and TRBJ2-7; possibly TRBD1 or TRBD2 for D (5 bases each). Germline V gives CDR1 SEHNR, CDR2 FQNEAQ (reference sequence). Trimming took off 6 bases at V and 6 bases at J, with 15 bases between the two ends. The CDR3 has 13 amino acids. The CDR3 DNA sequence: TGTGCCAGCAGTCTACCGGGGCGTATCGAGCAGTACTTC. Its translation: CASSLPGRIEQYF.

This rearrangement joins TRBV2 to TRBJ1-3, with D hard to call. The CDR3 totals 18 residues. Germline CDR1 SNHLY, CDR2 FYNNEI. Trimming removed 3 bases from V and 1 base from J, with 19 bases in between. The CDR3, as DNA: TGTGCCAGCAGTGAGGCCCTCGTGGGATGGGGATCTGGAAACACCATATATTTT. It is translated as CASSEALVGWGSGNTIYF. Filled out from reference TRBV2 and TRBJ1-3, the complete variable domain reads EPEVTQTPSHQVTQMGQEVILRCVPISNHLYFYWYRQILGQKVEFLVSFYNNEISEKSEIFDDQFSVERPDGSNFTLKIRSTKLEDSAMYFCASSEALVGWGSGNTIYFGEGSWLTVV.

The CDR3 spells CASSLGVILEAFF. In nucleotides, the CDR3 is TGTGCCAGCAGCTTAGGAGTGATCCTTGAAGCTTTCTTT. The chain recombines TRBV7-9 with TRBJ1-1; no clear D gene. V was shortened by 1 base and J by 7 bases, with 10 bases between the two germline ends. The germline CDR1 and CDR2 sequences are SEHNR and FQNEAQ (reference sequence). The CDR3 loop spans 13 amino acids.

The chain couples TRBV19 to TRBJ2-3, with 8 nucleotides matching TRBD2. Germline V gives CDR1 LNHDA, CDR2 SQIVND (reference sequence). J gave up 4 bases and V 10 bases, and 7 bases lay outside the gene matches. The CDR3 extends over 13 amino acids. The CDR3 DNA sequence: TGTGCCACCGCCGGGAGGGCGGCAGATACGCAGTATTTT. Amino acids: CATAGRAADTQYF.

V and J are TRBV7-9 and TRBJ2-1, with 8 bases identical to TRBD2. The junction had 2 bases not matched to a gene; V was cut back by 2 bases and J by 2 bases. Germline V CDR1 and CDR2: SEHNR, FQNEAQ (reference sequence). This CDR3 has 15 residues. The CDR3, as DNA: TGTGCCAGCAGCTTACCGGGACTAGCCTACAATGAGCAGTTCTTC. Its translation: CASSLPGLAYNEQFF.

V and J are TRBV6-5 and TRBJ2-2; D is possibly TRBD1 (5 bases). The CDR3 length is 14 residues. CDR1 and CDR2 (germline): MNHEY, SVGAGI. V gave up 5 bases and J gave up 6 bases, with 13 bases separating them. The CDR3 DNA follows: TGTGCCAGCAGTCCCTCTCTAGGGGCCGGGGAGCTGTTTTTT. As protein: CASSPSLGAGELFF.

The chain recombines TRBV7-6 with TRBJ1-2, with a possible D match to TRBD1 (5 bases). The ends were cut back, 4 bases at V and 6 bases at J, with 15 bases in the middle. The germline gives CDR1 SGHVS, CDR2 FNYEAQ. The CDR3 is 14 amino acids. The CDR3 bases are TGTGCCAGCAGCTCCTACGCACGGGGGAATGGCTACACCTTC. Its protein is CASSSYARGNGYTF.

CDR3 in DNA: TGTGCCAGCAGCTTGGTGGCGGGGGATCGTGAGCAGTTCTTC. It translates to CASSLVAGDREQFF. The V gene is TRBV5-4, the J gene TRBJ2-1, with 7 bases fitting TRBD2. V shed 0 bases and J 9 bases; nucleotides not matched to a gene: 6. This CDR3 spans 14 amino acids. Germline V gene data show CDR1 as SGHNT and CDR2 as YYREEE (reference sequence). Supplemented by reference TRBV5-4 and TRBJ2-1, the full variable domain reads ETGVTQSPTHLIKTRGQQVTLRCSSQSGHNTVSWYQQALGQGPQFIFQYYREEENGRGNFPPRFSGLQFPNYSSELNVNALELDDSALYLCASSLVAGDREQFFGPGTRLTVL.

The chain joins TRBV5-1 to TRBJ2-2; 10 bases fit TRBD2. CDR1 is SGHRS, CDR2 YFSETQ, per germline. Germline trimming cut 0 bases from V and 0 bases from J; bases unmatched to any gene: 8. The CDR3 consists of 19 residues. CDR3 in amino acids: CASSLVPLAGVANTGELFF. The CDR3 DNA follows: TGCGCCAGCAGCTTGGTCCCTCTAGCGGGAGTCGCGAACACCGGGGAGCTGTTTTTT. The full variable domain, its missing parts supplied by reference TRBV5-1 and TRBJ2-2, is KAGVTQTPRYLIKTRGQQVTLSCSPISGHRSVSWYQQTPGQGLQFLFEYFSETQRNKGNFPGRFSGRQFSNSRSEMNVSTLELGDSALYLCASSLVPLAGVANTGELFFGEGSRLTVL.

The chain combines TRBV6-1 with TRBJ2-7, with a tentative D call TRBD2 (5 bases). Germline V gene sequence: CDR1 MNHNS, CDR2 SASEGT. V was shortened by 7 bases and J by 0 bases, with 16 bases between the two germline ends. The CDR3 runs to 15 residues. The chain's CDR3 is CASIKTQRISYEQYV. CDR3 DNA: TGTGCCAGCATTAAAACTCAGCGGATCTCCTACGAGCAGTACGTC.

V usage is TRBV27 and J usage is TRBJ1-5; 7 bases align to TRBD1. Losses at the gene ends were 1 base for V and 3 bases for J; bases not matched to a gene: 6. Germline assignment: CDR1 MNHEY and CDR2 SMNVEV (reference sequence). CDR3 length: 16 residues. The DNA of the CDR3 is TGTGCCAGCAGTTTATTCGGGACAGAAAACAATCAGCCCCAGCATTTT. Translated: CASSLFGTENNQPQHF.

The chain uses TRBV4-1 and TRBJ1-1, with D hard to call. Germline lookup yields CDR1 MGHRA and CDR2 YSYEKL. The CDR3 spans 11 residues. Trimming removed 4 bases at V and 8 bases at J, with 8 bases between. CDR3 nucleotides: TGCGCCAGCAGCCGAGAATTAGAAGCTTTCTTT. It encodes CASSRELEAFF.

The rearrangement uses TRBV5-6 and TRBJ1-3; no clear D gene. The V end was cut by 0 bases, the J end by 0 bases, with 10 bases between. The CDR3 contains 16 residues. The germline V gene encodes CDR1 SGHDT and CDR2 YYEEEE. Here the CDR3 DNA reads TGTGCCAGCAGCTTGGATCTACTGACCTCTGGAAACACCATATATTTT. Protein: CASSLDLLTSGNTIYF.

The rearrangement uses TRBV7-9 and TRBJ2-2; 9 nucleotides line up with TRBD2. The CDR3 runs to 15 residues. Per germline, CDR1 SEHNR and CDR2 FQNEAQ (reference sequence). The V gene end was trimmed by 2 bases and the J gene end by 6 bases; junction bases not matched to a gene: 4. CDR3 DNA: TGTGCCAGCAGCTTATTTAGCGGGGGTCCCGGGGAGCTGTTTTTT. Protein product: CASSLFSGGPGELFF.

The chain uses TRBV20-1 and TRBJ1-1, with D unresolved. Between the trimmed V and J ends, which lost 1 base and 2 bases, there was a span of 2 bases. The CDR3 totals 11 residues. Germline values: CDR1 DFQATT, CDR2 SNEGSKA (reference sequence). This CDR3 reads CSARVNTEAFF. In DNA form, the CDR3 reads TGCAGTGCTAGAGTTAACACTGAAGCTTTCTTT.

This clone came up once. The J gene is TRBJ2-3, the V gene TRBV18; possibly TRBD1 or TRBD2 for D (5 bases each). Germline CDR1 is KGHSH and CDR2 is LQKENI. The V end lost 4 bases, the J end lost 3 bases, and 14 bases lay between the germline ends. The CDR3 is made up of 15 amino acids. The CDR3 bases are TGTGCCAGCTCACATCGGGGACCCGGGACAGATACGCAGTATTTT. As protein: CASSHRGPGTDTQYF.

The CDR3 here is CASSLYRGAYEQYF. CDR3 in DNA: TGTGCCAGCAGTTTATACAGGGGAGCCTACGAGCAGTACTTC. This chain links TRBV28 with TRBJ2-7; 7 bases match TRBD1. V trimming: 1 base; J trimming: 2 bases; junction bases outside the gene matches: 2. Looked up from germline, CDR1 is MDHEN and CDR2 is SYDVKM. CDR3 size: 14 residues.

Of note for this clone: A junction boundary mismatches the germline segment, possibly from a read error. In DNA, the CDR3 is TGTGCCAGCAGTTTGGGACAGGGGGCTATTGAAGGCTACACCTTC. This encodes CASSLGQGAIEGYTF. V and J are TRBV5-8 and TRBJ1-2, with 12 nucleotides matching TRBD1. Looked up from germline, CDR1 is SGHTS and CDR2 is YDEGEE. This CDR3 comprises 15 residues.

This rearrangement joins TRBV10-3 to TRBJ2-7, with a possible D match to TRBD1 (5 bases). CDR3 size: 12 residues. V gave up 10 bases and J gave up 6 bases, with 16 bases separating them. The germline V gene has CDR1 ENHRY and CDR2 SYGVKD. In DNA form, the CDR3 reads TGTGCCAGCTCACGGCAGGGTTCCGAGCAGTACTTC. The encoded protein is CASSRQGSEQYF.

The chain recombines TRBV9 with TRBJ1-4; D not certain. Germline CDR1 SGDLS, CDR2 YYNGEE. CDR3 length: 14 amino acids. V was pared by 4 bases and J by 12 bases, with 19 bases between. As DNA, the CDR3 is TGTGCCAGCAGCCCCCGGGCCGGAGGTTTGGAACTGTTTTTT. As protein: CASSPRAGGLELFF.

V and J are TRBV27 and TRBJ1-5, with D maybe TRBD1 (5 bases). V was pared by 3 bases and J by 7 bases, with 13 bases between. The CDR3 loop spans 14 amino acids. The germline V gene has CDR1 MNHEY and CDR2 SMNVEV (reference sequence). The CDR3 protein is CASSFLGAGQPQHF. DNA for the CDR3: TGTGCCAGCAGTTTCCTAGGGGCCGGGCAGCCCCAGCATTTT.